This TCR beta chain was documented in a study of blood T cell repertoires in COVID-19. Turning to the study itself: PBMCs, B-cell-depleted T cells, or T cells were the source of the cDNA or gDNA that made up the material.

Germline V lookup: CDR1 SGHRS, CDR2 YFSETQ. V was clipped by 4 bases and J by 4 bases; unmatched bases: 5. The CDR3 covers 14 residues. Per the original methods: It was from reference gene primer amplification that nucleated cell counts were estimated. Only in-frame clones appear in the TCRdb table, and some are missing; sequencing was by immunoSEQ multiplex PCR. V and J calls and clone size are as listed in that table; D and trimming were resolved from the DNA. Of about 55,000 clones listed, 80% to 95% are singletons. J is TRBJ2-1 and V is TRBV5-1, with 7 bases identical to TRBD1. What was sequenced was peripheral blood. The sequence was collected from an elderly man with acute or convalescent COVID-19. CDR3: CASSDGTAYNEQFF. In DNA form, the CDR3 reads TGCGCCAGCAGCGACGGGACAGCTTACAATGAGCAGTTCTTC.